The 27 T cell receptor beta chains below come from one sample, sequenced in a study of regulatory T cells in long-lasting Graves disease. This sample's time point: newly diagnosed GD, antithyroid drugs for less than 3 months. Generation of the TCR library employed RNA extracted from PBMCs. The authors built TCR beta libraries using iRepertoire HTBI primers and Arm-PCR of CDR3 regions. Using its own MiXCR run on the multiplex PCR reads, TCRdb lists one record per CDR3 protein. The sample lists approximately 480,000 distinct CDR3 sequences, roughly 17% occurring once. The same data also contributed to another study, on T cells in Graves' hyperthyroidism and ophthalmopathy.

The specimen was peripheral blood mononuclear cells (PBMCs), collected at new diagnosis, from a patient treated with antithyroid drugs. The receptors stem from a man in his forties with Graves disease.

This clonotype was counted ten times or more. The rearrangement joins TRBV27 to TRBJ2-1; 14 bases align to TRBD2. The CDR3 sequence is 15 residues long. Germline trimming cut 5 bases from V and 11 bases from J; bases unmatched to any gene: 8. The germline gives CDR1 MNHEY, CDR2 SMNVEV (reference sequence). The CDR3 DNA is TGTGCCAGCAGTCCCTCGGGACTAGCGGGAGTGCAGCAGTTCTTC. Its protein product is CASSPSGLAGVQQFF.

This clonotype came up many times. The chain employs TRBV20-1 and TRBJ2-7, with D tentatively TRBD2 (6 bases). Deletions cut 1 base from V and 2 bases from J, with 15 bases between. The CDR3 extends over 15 amino acids. The germline V gene encodes CDR1 DFQATT and CDR2 SNEGSKA (reference sequence). The chain's CDR3 is CSARGPGAGPYEQYF. CDR3 nucleotide sequence: TGCAGTGCTAGAGGGCCCGGGGCGGGACCCTACGAGCAGTACTTC.

J is TRBJ2-7 and V is TRBV10-3; D tentatively fits TRBD1 or TRBD2 (5 bases each). The V end lost 2 bases, the J end lost 3 bases, and 11 bases lay between the germline ends. CDR1 and CDR2 from the germline V gene are ENHRY and SYGVKD. This CDR3 has 14 residues. The CDR3 region has the DNA TGTGCCATCAGTGAGCCGGGGCGAGTCTACGAGCAGTACTTC. This sequence encodes CAISEPGRVYEQYF.

In this sample, this clonotype turned up a few times. V gene TRBV9 combines with J gene TRBJ2-1; 12 nucleotides align to TRBD2. Germline V gives CDR1 SGDLS, CDR2 YYNGEE. The junction had 1 base not matched to a gene; V was cut back by 0 bases and J by 3 bases. The CDR3 length is 16 residues. As DNA, the CDR3 is TGTGCCAGCAGCGTAGGGACTAGCGGGATCTACAATGAGCAGTTCTTC. Protein product: CASSVGTSGIYNEQFF.

This clonotype was detected ten times or more. The chain uses TRBV24-1 and TRBJ2-3; D is unclear. The CDR3 totals 14 residues. Deletions cut 4 bases from V and 2 bases from J, with 9 bases between. Per germline, CDR1 KGHDR and CDR2 SFDVKD. The CDR3 spells CATSELDHTDTQYF. The CDR3 bases are TGTGCCACCAGTGAGCTGGATCACACAGATACGCAGTATTTT.

The chain couples TRBV30 to TRBJ1-6; 11 bases fit TRBD1. This CDR3 comprises 15 residues. The V and J ends lost 0 bases and 7 bases, in that order; junction bases with no gene match: 2. Germline V gene sequence: CDR1 GTSNPN, CDR2 SVGIG (reference sequence). The CDR3, as DNA: TGTGCCTGGAGTGTCCGGGACAGGGGGAATTCACCCCTCCACTTT. This translates into CAWSVRDRGNSPLHF.

As to this clonotype: This may be a read error: a much more frequent sequence differs by one nucleotide. The genes are TRBV27 and TRBJ2-1; 12 bases match TRBD2. Judging by the DNA end, TRBJ2-7 fits better; the J call may be wrong. Germline loops: CDR1 MNHEY, CDR2 SMNVEV (reference sequence). CDR3 length: 18 amino acids. CDR3 DNA: TGTGCCAGCAGTATGCGACCGGGACTAGCGGGCCTTTACAATGAGCAGTACTTC. Translating it yields CASSMRPGLAGLYNEQYF.

This clonotype has only a few counts. The chain joins TRBV20-1 to TRBJ2-1; a weak D match, TRBD1 (6 bases). The V gene's germline CDR1 is DFQATT and CDR2 SNEGSKA (reference sequence). The CDR3 has 12 amino acids. V was cut by 5 bases and J by 5 bases, with 10 bases left in between. The CDR3 DNA reads TGCAGTGCTTTCGGGGACAACAATGAGCAGTTCTTC. Translated: CSAFGDNNEQFF.

This clonotype was detected ten times or more. The chain has TRBV28 and TRBJ2-1; 8 positions agree with TRBD2. The CDR3 covers 15 residues. Germline V gene lookup returns CDR1 MDHEN and CDR2 SYDVKM. V shed 7 bases and J 3 bases; nucleotides not matched to a gene: 8. The CDR3, as DNA: TGTGCCAGCAAAGTGAGCGGGAGTATCTACAATGAGCAGTTCTTC. Its protein is CASKVSGSIYNEQFF. The whole variable domain, filled in from reference TRBV28 and TRBJ2-1, reads DVKVTQSSRYLVKRTGEKVFLECVQDMDHENMFWYRQDPGLGLRLIYFSYDVKMKEKGDIPEGYSVSREKKERFSLILESASTNQTSMYLCASKVSGSIYNEQFFGPGTRLTVL.

In its sample, this clonotype was seen many times. The chain couples TRBV12-3 or TRBV12-4 to TRBJ1-1; the D is unclear. V lost 3 bases to trimming and J lost 5 bases, with 13 bases between them. The CDR3 extends over 14 amino acids. CDR3 region: CASSLGQPRTEAFF. The CDR3 nucleotides are TGTGCCAGCAGTTTGGGTCAGCCGAGGACTGAAGCTTTCTTT.

This clonotype was found many times. This rearrangement joins TRBV6-1 to TRBJ2-7; perhaps TRBD1 as D (5 bases). The germline V gene encodes CDR1 MNHNS and CDR2 SASEGT. CDR3 length: 14 residues. Trimming took off 7 bases at V and 2 bases at J, with 15 bases between the two ends. CDR3 nucleotide sequence: TGTGCCAGCATGTACGTAAAGGGGACCTACGAGCAGTACTTC. This encodes CASMYVKGTYEQYF.

This clonotype occurred many times. The chain uses TRBV10-3 and TRBJ2-1; 11 nucleotides line up with TRBD2. The germline V gene has CDR1 ENHRY and CDR2 SYGVKD. The CDR3 is made up of 15 amino acids. V was clipped by 3 bases and J by 7 bases; unmatched bases: 5. CDR3 residues: CAISDRLAGGNEQFF. The CDR3 bases are TGTGCCATCAGTGACAGGCTAGCGGGAGGAAATGAGCAGTTCTTC.

Ten or more counts support this clonotype. In DNA, the CDR3 is TGTGCCAGCAGTGAAGACAGCGGATGGTCGTTCTATGGCTACACCTTC. Amino acids: CASSEDSGWSFYGYTF. The rearrangement joins TRBV2 to TRBJ1-2; D unclear. V lost 1 base and J 4 bases, leaving 16 bases between the germline ends. The germline gives CDR1 SNHLY, CDR2 FYNNEI. The CDR3 sequence is 16 residues long.

V and J are TRBV25-1 and TRBJ2-3, with TRBD2 matching over 10 bases. The end of the DNA fits TRBJ2-5 better, so the J call may be wrong. Germline CDR1 MGHDK, CDR2 SYGVNS. This CDR3 is 14 amino acids long. This CDR3 is CASRDSGRLETQYF. The DNA for the CDR3 is TGTGCCAGCAGGGATAGCGGGAGGCTGGAGACCCAGTACTTC.

This clonotype was counted many times. V usage is TRBV20-1 and J usage is TRBJ2-7; 11 bases are a match to TRBD2. This CDR3 is 15 amino acids long. Germline CDR1 reads DFQATT; CDR2 reads SNEGSKA (reference sequence). CDR3 DNA sequence: TGCAGCGTAGAAGGGCTAGCGGGAGGACCCTACGAGCAGTACTTC. It translates to CSVEGLAGGPYEQYF.

This clonotype was recorded at least ten times. The chain carries TRBV6-1 and TRBJ1-6, with 8 bases that match TRBD1. The CDR3 length is 14 residues. Per the germline V gene, CDR1 is MNHNS and CDR2 is SASEGT. V shed 2 bases, J shed 10 bases, and the junction held 4 bases outside the gene matches. The CDR3 region is CASSESRGRSPLHF. Here the CDR3 DNA reads TGTGCCAGCAGTGAATCCAGGGGGCGGTCACCCCTCCACTTT.

This clonotype was seen ten or more times. V gene TRBV28 combines with J gene TRBJ1-3, with 7 bases aligning to TRBD1. The CDR3 spans 14 residues. Germline CDR1 is MDHEN and CDR2 is SYDVKM. The ends lost 5 bases at V and 5 bases at J; junction bases unmatched: 6. The CDR3 sequence: CASSLDRVRNTIYF. The DNA of the CDR3 is TGTGCCAGCAGTCTCGACAGGGTGCGAAACACCATATATTTT.

About this clonotype: A much larger clone sits a single nucleotide away, making a read error possible. The rearrangement uses TRBV20-1 and TRBJ2-3; TRBD2 aligns across 11 bases. The germline CDR1 and CDR2 sequences are DFQATT and SNEGSKA (reference sequence). The J segment lost 4 bases and the V segment lost 8 bases, leaving 8 bases of the junction unmatched. The CDR3 runs to 14 residues. CDR3 sequence reads: CSTKLAGVPDTQYF. Written as DNA, the CDR3 is TGCAGTACTAAACTAGCGGGAGTTCCAGATACGCAGTATTTT.

Remarks on this clonotype: It may be a read error: a sequence one base away is much more abundant. The V gene is TRBV2, the J gene TRBJ2-1; D is possibly TRBD2 (6 bases). Germline V gives CDR1 SNHLY, CDR2 FYNNEI. V was clipped by 3 bases and J by 9 bases, with 15 bases between them. The CDR3 sequence is 14 residues long. The CDR3 bases are TGTGCCAGCAGTGATTTTAACGGGAGAGGTGAGCAGTTCTTC. Translated, it gives CASSDFNGRGEQFF.

This clonotype was recorded a few times. The genes are TRBV7-9 and TRBJ2-1; D unclear. CDR1 is SEHNR, CDR2 FQNEAQ, per germline (reference sequence). The germline V and J ends were trimmed by 5 bases and 8 bases, with 10 bases remaining between them. This CDR3 has 12 amino acids. The chain's CDR3 is CASSPRQYEQFF. The DNA for the CDR3 is TGTGCCAGCAGCCCTCGACAATATGAGCAGTTCTTC. The variable domain in full, with the rest retrieved from reference TRBV7-9 and TRBJ2-1, is DTGVSQNPRHKITKRGQNVTFRCDPISEHNRLYWYRQTLGQGPEFLTYFQNEAQLEKSRLLSDRFSAERPKGSFSTLEIQRTEQGDSAMYLCASSPRQYEQFFGPGTRLTVL.

This clonotype came up a few times. The rearrangement links TRBV7-9 to TRBJ2-7; D is undetermined. Germline lookup yields CDR1 SEHNR and CDR2 FQNEAQ (reference sequence). This CDR3 has 14 amino acids. Trimming removed 4 bases at V and 5 bases at J, with 15 bases between. DNA of the CDR3: TGTGCCAGCAGCTGGACGGCGGATAAGCACGAGCAGTACTTC. Protein product: CASSWTADKHEQYF.

This clonotype was counted ten times or more. The chain recombines TRBV5-1 with TRBJ2-5; a weak D match, TRBD2 (7 bases). V was pared by 4 bases and J by 3 bases, with 16 bases between. The germline V gene has CDR1 SGHRS and CDR2 YFSETQ. The CDR3 covers 15 residues. For the CDR3, the DNA is TGCGCCAGCAGCGGGGGCGGTCTAGCGGAAGAGACCCAGTACTTC. Protein: CASSGGGLAEETQYF. The variable domain in full, completed from reference TRBV5-1 and TRBJ2-5, reads KAGVTQTPRYLIKTRGQQVTLSCSPISGHRSVSWYQQTPGQGLQFLFEYFSETQRNKGNFPGRFSGRQFSNSRSEMNVSTLELGDSALYLCASSGGGLAEETQYFGPGTRLLVL.

The chain uses TRBV10-1 and TRBJ2-1; D remains unclear. CDR3 length: 13 amino acids. Germline V CDR1 and CDR2: WNHNN, SYGVQD (reference sequence). V lost 3 bases, J lost 8 bases, and 11 bases lay in between. The CDR3 nucleotides are TGCGCCAGCAGTGACCCGGCCCTGGATGAGCAGTTCTTC. Translated, it gives CASSDPALDEQFF.

This clonotype was observed at least ten times. The chain combines TRBV20-1 with TRBJ2-7, with 8 bases lining up with TRBD2. V dropped 3 bases and J dropped 2; count of bases not matched to a gene: 6. This CDR3 comprises 14 residues. Looked up from germline, CDR1 is DFQATT and CDR2 is SNEGSKA (reference sequence). CDR3 nucleotides: TGCAGTGCTAGTGGGTCCGGGAGGGCCTACGAGCAGTACTTC. It encodes CSASGSGRAYEQYF.

The sample holds a few counts of this clonotype. The chain's CDR3 is CASSFSREAKNIQYF. The CDR3 nucleotides read TGTGCCAGCAGTTTTTCTCGCGAGGCCAAAAACATTCAGTACTTC. The rearrangement uses TRBV28 and TRBJ2-4; D is unclear. Per the germline V gene, CDR1 is MDHEN and CDR2 is SYDVKM. The CDR3 extends over 15 amino acids. V was cut by 3 bases and J by 1 base, with 10 bases left in between.

This clonotype was found many times. V and J are TRBV28 and TRBJ2-5, with no clear D. CDR1 and CDR2 (germline): MDHEN, SYDVKM. The CDR3 covers 12 residues. Trimming removed 3 bases at V and 3 bases at J, with 5 bases between. CDR3 protein: CASSFFEETQYF. As DNA, the CDR3 is TGTGCCAGCAGTTTTTTCGAAGAGACCCAGTACTTC.

In this sample, this clonotype turned up many times. The J gene is TRBJ2-1, the V gene TRBV11-2, with 9 bases lining up with TRBD1. Germline lookup yields CDR1 SGHAT and CDR2 FQNNGV. CDR3 length: 17 amino acids. V trimming: 2 bases; J trimming: 6 bases; junction bases outside the gene matches: 11. The CDR3 region is CASSLIRTGGAGNEQFF. DNA for the CDR3: TGTGCCAGCAGCTTAATTAGAACAGGGGGCGCCGGCAATGAGCAGTTCTTC.